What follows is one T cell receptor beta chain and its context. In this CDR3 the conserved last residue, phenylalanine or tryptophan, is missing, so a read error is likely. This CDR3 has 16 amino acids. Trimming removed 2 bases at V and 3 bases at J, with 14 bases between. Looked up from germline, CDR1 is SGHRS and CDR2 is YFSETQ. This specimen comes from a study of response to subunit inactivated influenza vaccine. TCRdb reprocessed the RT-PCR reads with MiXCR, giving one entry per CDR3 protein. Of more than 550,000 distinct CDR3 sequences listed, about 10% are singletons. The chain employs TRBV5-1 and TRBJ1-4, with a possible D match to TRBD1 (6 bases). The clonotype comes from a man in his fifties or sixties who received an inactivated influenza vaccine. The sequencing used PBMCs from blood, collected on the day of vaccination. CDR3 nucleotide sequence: TGCGCCAGCAGCTTTGAGGTGGGGGCAGCTAATGAAAAACTGTTTTCT. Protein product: CASSFEVGAANEKLFS.